Listed below are T cell receptor beta chains from one sample, sequenced in a study of T-cell reconstitution after alpha-beta-depleted transplantation in children. TCRdb processed the PCR reads anew with MiXCR; each CDR3 protein has one entry. This sample yields about 610,000 distinct CDR3 sequences, of which 10% to 13% are seen a single time; 4% belongs to the top ten. The sample here was PBMCs from the stem cell graft donor, taken from the stem cell graft. Source of these receptors: a human donor who donated a stem cell graft to a child with acute myeloid leukemia. Both conserved end residues are part of each CDR3. The listing skips clone size in some rows; elsewhere it reads once, few, many or a size class.

clone_size v_call cdr3_aa
NA TRBV9 CASSGSASSYNEQFF
NA TRBV3-1 CASSQEDGNTGELFF
few TRBV2 CASTNRLDYEQYF
NA TRBV20-1 CSARVGGGLAGGYNEQFF
NA TRBV11-2 CASSPKSRDRGRESPLHF
many TRBV20-1 CSASLLLDPYEQYF
many TRBV27 CASSLDRDSYEQYF
NA TRBV6-5 CASSYSGTGVNYGYTF
NA TRBV24-1 CATSDRLAGTSNEQFF
many TRBV20-1 CSARGLALEQYF
few TRBV29-1 CSVRTAGELFF
NA TRBV10-3 CAISYGASYEQYF
NA TRBV29-1 CSLWAAGIQSEQYF
few TRBV7-2 CASSLRGTSGANEQFF
NA TRBV30 CAWNPQAGRHNEQFF
few TRBV4-3 CASSQDWGQNEKLFF
few TRBV9 CASTLGIHQETQYF
NA TRBV20-1 CSAPGQSYDTQYF
NA TRBV7-9 CASSFSSKGTQYF